This entry lists 20 T cell receptor beta chains sequenced from one sample in a study of immune heterogeneity within non-small cell lung tumors. Multiplex PCR (32 V and 13 J primers) was used to amplify the TCR beta CDR3. From the multiplex PCR reads, TCRdb called clonotypes with MiXCR, one entry per CDR3 protein. The sample holds around 9,800 distinct CDR3 sequences, approximately 21% seen once. TCRs were amplified from roughly 590 ng gDNA of bulk tumor per sample. Several biopsies were spaced far apart within each primary tumor and obtained as surgery took place. Newly diagnosed with untreated non-small cell lung cancer, the patients underwent curative surgery. The sample consisted of lung tumor tissue. These receptor sequences come from a man aged 55 to 70 with non-small cell lung cancer.

Many counts were recorded for this clonotype. This chain links TRBV20-1 with TRBJ2-7, with 8 bases that match TRBD2. The junction had 8 bases not matched to a gene; V was cut back by 5 bases and J by 5 bases. Germline CDR1 is DFQATT and CDR2 is SNEGSKA (reference sequence). This CDR3 spans 13 amino acids. CDR3 in DNA: TGCAGTGCTTACCGGGGGGGCGTCAACGAGCAGTACTTC. It encodes CSAYRGGVNEQYF.

The rearrangement uses TRBV6-1 and TRBJ2-1; 7 nucleotides match TRBD2. The CDR3 runs to 15 residues. Germline V gene sequence: CDR1 MNHNS, CDR2 SASEGT. The J segment lost 0 bases and the V segment lost 6 bases, leaving 5 bases of the junction unmatched. CDR3 in DNA: TGTGCCAGCAGGGAGCGGGACCACTCCTACAATGAGCAGTTCTTC. This encodes CASRERDHSYNEQFF.

This clonotype has a handful of counts. The chain couples TRBV6-2 or TRBV6-3 to TRBJ2-6, with a tentative D call TRBD2 (5 bases). In germline, CDR1 is MNHEY, CDR2 SVGEGT. CDR3 length: 16 amino acids. V was trimmed by 9 bases and J by 0 bases, leaving 15 bases between them. The CDR3 sequence is CARRLDGGSGANVLTF. CDR3 bases: TGTGCCAGAAGATTGGACGGAGGCTCTGGGGCCAACGTCCTGACTTTC.

This clonotype was seen a few times. The chain recombines TRBV3-1 with TRBJ1-5; possible D gene TRBD1, 5 bases. Trimming took 4 bases from V and 7 from J, leaving 14 bases between them. Germline values: CDR1 LGHDT, CDR2 YNNKEL (reference sequence). The CDR3 loop spans 14 amino acids. CDR3 in amino acids: CASSRDSGAQPQHF. Here the CDR3 DNA reads TGTGCCAGCAGCCGGGACTCCGGGGCGCAGCCCCAGCATTTT.

This clonotype showed up many times. The chain has TRBV7-9 and TRBJ2-7, with a tentative D call TRBD1 (6 bases). Deletions cut 5 bases from V and 0 bases from J, with 11 bases between. The germline CDR1 and CDR2 sequences are SEHNR and FQNEAQ (reference sequence). The length of the CDR3 is 14 residues. The CDR3 loop is CASSPMDSSYEQYF. In DNA form, the CDR3 reads TGTGCCAGCAGCCCCATGGACAGCTCCTACGAGCAGTACTTC.

Judged by abundance, this clonotype is medium-sized. The chain combines TRBV11-3 with TRBJ2-1; 11 bases map to TRBD2. CDR3 size: 15 residues. Losses at the gene ends were 5 bases for V and 3 bases for J; bases not matched to a gene: 3. Germline V lookup: CDR1 SGHNT, CDR2 YENEEA. As DNA, the CDR3 is TGTGCCAGCAGCCCCGGGACTAGCGGCTACAATGAGCAGTTCTTC. It codes for CASSPGTSGYNEQFF.

This clonotype has only a few counts. This chain uses TRBV11-3 with TRBJ2-1; D is perhaps TRBD1 (5 bases). V lost 5 bases and J lost 4, with 9 bases in between. The germline V gene has CDR1 SGHNT and CDR2 YENEEA. The CDR3 has 13 residues. This chain's CDR3 is CASSQGGYNEQFF. The CDR3 region has the DNA TGTGCCAGCAGCCAGGGTGGGTACAATGAGCAGTTCTTC. The complete variable domain, with remaining parts taken from reference TRBV11-3 and TRBJ2-1, reads EAGVVQSPRYKIIEKKQPVAFWCNPISGHNTLYWYLQNLGQGPELLIRYENEEAVDDSQLPKDRFSAERLKGVDSTLKIQPAELGDSAVYLCASSQGGYNEQFFGPGTRLTVL.

The rearrangement uses TRBV2 and TRBJ1-5; a possible D gene is TRBD1 (6 bases). V lost 7 bases and J 0 bases, leaving 13 bases between the germline ends. This CDR3 contains 15 residues. Germline lookup yields CDR1 SNHLY and CDR2 FYNNEI. The CDR3, as DNA: TGTGCCAGCAACCGGACAGAGATTAGCAATCAGCCCCAGCATTTT. Amino acid sequence: CASNRTEISNQPQHF.

This clonotype is categorized as medium-sized. The rearrangement uses TRBV20-1 and TRBJ1-1; tentative D call: TRBD1 (5 bases). Trimming removed 5 bases from V and 2 bases from J, with 12 bases in between. The CDR3 has 13 amino acids. CDR1 is DFQATT and CDR2 is SNEGSKA in the germline V gene (reference sequence). The chain's CDR3 is CSARRDGNTEAFF. CDR3 sequence (DNA): TGCAGTGCTCGCCGGGACGGAAACACTGAAGCTTTCTTT.

This clonotype is categorized as medium-sized. Written as DNA, the CDR3 is TGCAGTGCCTCCCGCCTGATCCAAGAGACCCAGTACTTC. It translates to CSASRLIQETQYF. The rearrangement uses TRBV20-1 and TRBJ2-5; D is uncertain. Deletions cut 6 bases from V and 1 base from J, with 12 bases between. From germline, CDR1 is DFQATT and CDR2 SNEGSKA (reference sequence). CDR3 length: 13 residues.

This clonotype has only a few counts. The J gene is TRBJ1-2, the V gene TRBV14; 7 bases align to TRBD1. V lost 0 bases, J lost 4 bases, and 2 bases stayed unmatched. The CDR3 extends over 14 amino acids. Germline V gene sequence: CDR1 SGHDN, CDR2 FVKESK. CDR3 sequence reads: CASSQDEGAYGYTF. CDR3 DNA sequence: TGTGCCAGCAGCCAAGACGAGGGGGCCTATGGCTACACCTTC.

This clonotype is deemed medium-sized (0.01 to 0.1%). J is TRBJ1-2 and V is TRBV29-1; D is undetermined. The CDR3 length is 12 residues. Germline V gene sequence: CDR1 SQVTM, CDR2 ANQGSEA. Trimming took off 5 bases at V and 2 bases at J, with 9 bases between the two ends. CDR3 sequence (DNA): TGCAGCGTTTATGTAGGGAACTATGGCTACACCTTC. Translating it yields CSVYVGNYGYTF.

A note on this clonotype: This may stem from a read error, because a much larger clone lies one nucleotide away. The chain uses TRBV7-8 and TRBJ2-7, with D perhaps matching TRBD1 or TRBD2 (6 bases each). There are 14 residues in the CDR3. Trimming stripped 0 bases from V and 8 bases from J, with 14 bases between. Germline CDR1 is SGHVS and CDR2 is FQNEAQ. CDR3: CASSLAMPGAKQYF. In DNA form, the CDR3 reads TGTGCCAGCAGCTTAGCGATGCCGGGGGCGAAGCAGTACTTC.

By share, this clonotype counts as medium-sized. V is TRBV5-1 and J is TRBJ1-1; D remains unclear. Germline values: CDR1 SGHRS, CDR2 YFSETQ. The CDR3 spans 15 residues. Trimming removed 0 bases at V and 0 bases at J, with 9 bases between. The CDR3 DNA reads TGCGCCAGCAGCTTGGCTGCCAGGTTGAACACTGAAGCTTTCTTT. It encodes CASSLAARLNTEAFF.

This clonotype has only a few counts. The CDR3 ends on some other residue instead of the conserved phenylalanine or tryptophan, so this is likely a read error. The chain uses TRBV30 and TRBJ1-5; D remains ambiguous. CDR3 length equals 15 residues. V was trimmed by 3 bases and J by 0 bases, leaving 12 bases between them. The germline V gene has CDR1 GTSNPN and CDR2 SVGIG (reference sequence). CDR3: CAWSGRIGSNQPQHL. The CDR3 DNA reads TGTGCCTGGAGCGGCCGAATTGGTAGCAATCAGCCCCAGCATCTT.

Of note for this clonotype: A much larger clonotype is one base distant, so this may be a read error. The chain recombines TRBV6-1 with TRBJ2-7; possibly TRBD2 for D (5 bases). CDR1 and CDR2 from the germline V gene are MNHNS and SASEGT. The CDR3 spans 11 residues. CDR3 DNA: TGTGCCGGCAGTGACTACTACGAGCAGTACTTC. This gives the protein CAGSDYYEQYF.

As to this clonotype: One end of the junction fails to match germline, which may point to a read error. This rearrangement joins TRBV12-3 or TRBV12-4 to TRBJ2-7; TRBD1 aligns across 7 bases. The CDR3 consists of 15 residues. CDR3 protein: CASSLSTGRTYDQYF. CDR3 DNA: TGTGCCAGCAGTTTGTCGACAGGGAGAACCTACGATCAGTACTTC.

This clonotype is classed as medium-sized (0.01 to 0.1%). The chain's CDR3 is CASSPDRTDYEQYF. The CDR3 nucleotides are TGTGCCAGCAGTCCGGACAGAACCGACTACGAGCAGTACTTC. The chain employs TRBV9 and TRBJ2-7, with a possible D match to TRBD1 (6 bases). CDR1 and CDR2 from the germline V gene are SGDLS and YYNGEE. V gave up 5 bases and J gave up 3 bases, with 15 bases separating them. The CDR3 is 14 amino acids.

Ten or more counts support this clonotype. The chain is built from TRBV29-1 and TRBJ1-2, with no clear D. Between the trimmed V and J ends, which lost 4 bases and 5 bases, there was a span of 17 bases. This CDR3 is 14 amino acids long. Germline CDR1 is SQVTM and CDR2 is ANQGSEA. The CDR3 loop reads CSVGGEAPGYGYTF. For the CDR3, the DNA is TGCAGCGTTGGAGGCGAGGCCCCGGGGTATGGCTACACCTTC.

The rearrangement links TRBV13 to TRBJ2-5; TRBD1 matches 7 bases. Germline V gene lookup returns CDR1 PRHDT and CDR2 FYEKMQ (reference sequence). Losses at the gene ends were 0 bases for V and 2 bases for J; bases not matched to a gene: 0. The CDR3 contains 14 residues. This chain's CDR3 is CASSLGRGQETQYF. The CDR3 DNA sequence: TGTGCCAGCAGCTTAGGCAGGGGGCAAGAGACCCAGTACTTC.